This TCR beta chain comes out of a study of identical twins. The CDR3 is made up of 12 amino acids. CDR1 SEHNR and CDR2 FQNEAQ come from the germline V gene (reference sequence). Deletions cut 0 bases from V and 4 bases from J, with 4 bases between. A single record per CDR3 protein comes from TCRdb applying MiXCR to the 5' RACE reads. Of 250,000 to 350,000 distinct CDR3 sequences listed, 7.5% to 9.5% are singletons. Study findings and constraints: Beta clonotypes that were abundant in cord blood contained fewer insertions, a pattern absent from memory repertoires.

This clonotype was seen repeatedly, ten times or more. Its target is unknown. Separately, the same data were catalogued under a study of yellow fever vaccine responses in identical twins.

The sample consisted of CD8+ T cells sorted from blood. The V call is TRBV7-9, the J call TRBJ2-7; D not certain. The sequence was obtained from a woman between 18 and 29 years old in good health. CDR3 coding DNA: TGTGCCAGCAGCTTAGCAGAATACGAGCAGTACTTC. Its translation is CASSLAEYEQYF.